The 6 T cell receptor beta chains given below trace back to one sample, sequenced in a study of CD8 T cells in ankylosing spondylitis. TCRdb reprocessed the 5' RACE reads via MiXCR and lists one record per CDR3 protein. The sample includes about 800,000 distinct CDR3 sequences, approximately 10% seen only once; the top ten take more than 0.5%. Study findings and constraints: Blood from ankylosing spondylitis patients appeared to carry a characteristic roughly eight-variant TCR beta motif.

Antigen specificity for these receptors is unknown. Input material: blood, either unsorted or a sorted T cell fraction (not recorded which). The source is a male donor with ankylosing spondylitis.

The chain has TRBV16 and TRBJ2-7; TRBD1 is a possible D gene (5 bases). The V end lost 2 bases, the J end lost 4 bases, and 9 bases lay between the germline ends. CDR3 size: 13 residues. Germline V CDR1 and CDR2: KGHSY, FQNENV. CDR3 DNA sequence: TGTGCCAGCAGCCAAATCAGGGTATACGAGCAGTACTTC. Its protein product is CASSQIRVYEQYF.

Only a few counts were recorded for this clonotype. CDR3 residues: CASSSDRGYSYNEQFF. In nucleotides, the CDR3 is TGTGCCAGCAGCTCGGACCGGGGATACTCCTACAATGAGCAGTTCTTC. The chain couples TRBV7-9 to TRBJ2-1; D is perhaps TRBD2 (5 bases). The CDR3 is made up of 16 amino acids. V lost 4 bases to trimming and J lost 0 bases, with 13 bases between them. Germline CDR1 and CDR2: SEHNR and FQNEAQ (reference sequence).

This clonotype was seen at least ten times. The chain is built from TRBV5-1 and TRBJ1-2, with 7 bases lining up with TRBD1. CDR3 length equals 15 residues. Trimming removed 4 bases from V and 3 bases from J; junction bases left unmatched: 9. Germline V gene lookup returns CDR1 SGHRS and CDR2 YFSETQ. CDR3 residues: CASSEAGQSYYGYTF. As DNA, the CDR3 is TGCGCCAGCAGCGAAGCGGGACAGTCCTACTATGGCTACACCTTC. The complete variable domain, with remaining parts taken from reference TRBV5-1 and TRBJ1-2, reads KAGVTQTPRYLIKTRGQQVTLSCSPISGHRSVSWYQQTPGQGLQFLFEYFSETQRNKGNFPGRFSGRQFSNSRSEMNVSTLELGDSALYLCASSEAGQSYYGYTFGSGTRLTVV.

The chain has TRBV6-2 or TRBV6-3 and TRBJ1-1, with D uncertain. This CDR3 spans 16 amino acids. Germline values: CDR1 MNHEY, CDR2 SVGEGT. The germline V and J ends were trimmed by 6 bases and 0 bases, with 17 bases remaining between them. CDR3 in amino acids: CASSPRPGSMNTEAFF. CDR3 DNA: TGTGCCAGCAGCCCTCGGCCCGGGAGCATGAACACTGAAGCTTTCTTT.

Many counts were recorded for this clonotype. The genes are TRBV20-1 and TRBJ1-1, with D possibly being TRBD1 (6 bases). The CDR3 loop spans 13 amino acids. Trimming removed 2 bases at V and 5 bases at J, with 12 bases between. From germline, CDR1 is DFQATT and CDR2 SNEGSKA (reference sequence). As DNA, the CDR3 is TGCAGTGCTAGACAACAGGGTAAGACTGAAGCTTTCTTT. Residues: CSARQQGKTEAFF.

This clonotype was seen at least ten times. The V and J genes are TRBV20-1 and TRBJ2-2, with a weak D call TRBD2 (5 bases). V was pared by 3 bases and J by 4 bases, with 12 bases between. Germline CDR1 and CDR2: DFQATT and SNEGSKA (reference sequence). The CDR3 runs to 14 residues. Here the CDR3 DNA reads TGCAGTGCTAGTAGTCCGGGATCCACCGGGGAGCTGTTTTTT. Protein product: CSASSPGSTGELFF.